Shown below are 29 T cell receptor beta chains from a single sample sequenced in a study of shared clonotypes between healthy human individuals. Terminally differentiated effector memory CD45RA+ cells were excluded from the naive CD8 cells, which were CD45RO-negative and positively selected for CCR7. Method: immunoSEQ multiplex PCR; TCRdb's copy keeps in-frame clones and lacks some. The sample yields some 800,000 clones, 80% to 95% seen once. Material for sequencing was naive CD8+ T cells sorted from blood. Receptors originate from a man in his thirties or forties in good health.

The chain uses TRBV4-3 and TRBJ2-4; weak D call: TRBD2 (5 bases). The CDR3 length is 16 residues. Trimming stripped 3 bases from V and 8 bases from J, with 20 bases between. Germline V gene lookup returns CDR1 LGHNA and CDR2 YSLEER. CDR3 protein: CASSQEHLGLAYIQYF. CDR3 nucleotide sequence: TGCGCCAGCAGCCAGGAACACTTGGGCCTAGCTTACATTCAGTACTTC.

The chain couples TRBV10-2 to TRBJ2-7; TRBD1 matches at 8 bases. Germline V gene sequence: CDR1 WSHSY, CDR2 SAAADI. The CDR3 runs to 21 residues. V shed 0 bases and J 3 bases; nucleotides not matched to a gene: 22. CDR3: CASSESTNIRTGSVSVYEQYF. The CDR3, as DNA: TGCGCCAGCAGTGAGTCGACCAACATACGGACAGGGTCCGTTTCGGTCTACGAGCAGTACTTC.

The rearrangement links TRBV4-1 to TRBJ2-3, with 8 bases that match TRBD2. Trimming removed 6 bases from V and 2 bases from J; junction bases left unmatched: 4. CDR1 is MGHRA, CDR2 YSYEKL, per germline. The CDR3 contains 14 residues. CDR3 protein: CASRLAGYTDTQYF. The DNA for the CDR3 is TGCGCCAGCAGGCTAGCGGGCTACACAGATACGCAGTATTTT.

This chain connects TRBV5-1 to TRBJ1-2; the D gene is possibly TRBD1 (5 bases). V lost 4 bases and J lost 2, with 15 bases in between. From germline, CDR1 is SGHRS and CDR2 YFSETQ. The CDR3 length is 15 residues. The CDR3 here is CASSPTGTQNYGYTF. The CDR3 coding sequence is TGCGCCAGCAGCCCTACAGGAACACAAAACTATGGCTACACCTTC. Looking up the rest from reference TRBV5-1 and TRBJ1-2 gives the full variable domain: KAGVTQTPRYLIKTRGQQVTLSCSPISGHRSVSWYQQTPGQGLQFLFEYFSETQRNKGNFPGRFSGRQFSNSRSEMNVSTLELGDSALYLCASSPTGTQNYGYTFGSGTRLTVV.

V is TRBV27 and J is TRBJ1-5; the D gene is possibly TRBD1 (5 bases). The CDR3 runs 20 residues. CDR1 MNHEY and CDR2 SMNVEV come from the germline V gene (reference sequence). V lost 4 bases, J lost 0 bases, and 25 bases lay in between. DNA for the CDR3: TGTGCCAGCAGTTCGAGCTGGCAGGACAAACCAGCGTATAGCAATCAGCCCCAGCATTTT. Amino acids: CASSSSWQDKPAYSNQPQHF.

In the case of this clone: Sequence at one end of the junction differs from germline and may be a read error. The sample carries other DNA sequences with the same CDR3. The V call is TRBV7-7, the J call TRBJ2-7, with TRBD1 matching over 9 bases. This CDR3 has 13 residues. Germline-derived CDR1 and CDR2 are SSHAT and FNYEAQ (reference sequence). This chain's CDR3 is CASSPGQGDEQYF. The CDR3 nucleotides read TGTGCTAGCAGCCCGGGACAGGGTGACGAGCAGTACTTC.

This clone was seen a single time. This sequence joins TRBV4-1 and TRBJ2-7; D gene unclear. V lost 0 bases and J 6 bases, leaving 12 bases between the germline ends. The germline CDR1 and CDR2 sequences are MGHRA and YSYEKL. CDR3 length: 14 amino acids. This CDR3 reads CASSQDLGGAEQYF. DNA for the CDR3: TGCGCCAGCAGCCAAGATCTTGGTGGAGCCGAGCAGTACTTC.

This rearrangement joins TRBV28 to TRBJ2-1, with D perhaps being TRBD1 or TRBD2 (5 bases each). CDR1 and CDR2 (germline): MDHEN, SYDVKM. This CDR3 has 15 residues. V gave up 8 bases and J gave up 5 bases, with 19 bases separating them. CDR3 coding DNA: TGTGCCAGCTGCCTGACAGTGGAGGTGAACAATGAGCAGTTCTTC. It translates to CASCLTVEVNNEQFF.

This clone was seen once. The rearrangement links TRBV7-9 to TRBJ2-3; no clear D gene. CDR1 is SEHNR, CDR2 FQNEAQ, per germline (reference sequence). CDR3 size: 12 residues. The ends were cut back, 4 bases at V and 14 bases at J, with 16 bases in the middle. This chain's CDR3 is CASSSISGGPYF. The DNA of the CDR3 is TGTGCCAGCAGCTCGATTTCGGGCGGTCCGTATTTT.

The chain links TRBV2 to TRBJ2-1; 10 bases are shared with TRBD2. Per germline, CDR1 SNHLY and CDR2 FYNNEI. The V gene end was trimmed by 3 bases and the J gene end by 8 bases; junction bases not matched to a gene: 10. The CDR3 length is 16 residues. DNA of the CDR3: TGTGCCAGCAGTGAGGCTTCTAGCGGGAGTTCGTATGAGCAGTTCTTC. Its protein product is CASSEASSGSSYEQFF.

This chain links TRBV6-5 with TRBJ2-7; D is unresolved. V was shortened by 5 bases and J by 3 bases, with 8 bases between the two germline ends. CDR1 and CDR2 from the germline V gene are MNHEY and SVGAGI. The CDR3 spans 12 residues. Written as DNA, the CDR3 is TGTGCCAGCAGTCCCCCAAGCTACGAGCAGTACTTC. This gives the protein CASSPPSYEQYF.

The rearrangement links TRBV27 to TRBJ2-2; 8 bases are shared with TRBD2. CDR1 is MNHEY, CDR2 SMNVEV, per germline (reference sequence). V gave up 6 bases and J gave up 0 bases; unmatched junction bases: 6. There are 16 residues in the CDR3. CDR3 nucleotides: TGTGCCAGCAGGTCTAAAGCGGGGGCGAACACCGGGGAGCTGTTTTTT. Translation: CASRSKAGANTGELFF.

CDR3 in amino acids: CASSLVFGNLDTEAFF. The CDR3 DNA sequence: TGTGCCAGCAGCTTAGTATTTGGAAACTTGGACACTGAAGCTTTCTTT. V usage is TRBV7-9 and J usage is TRBJ1-1; no definite D call. The CDR3 covers 16 residues. The V end lost 1 base, the J end lost 3 bases, and 15 bases lay between the germline ends. Germline V gene lookup returns CDR1 SEHNR and CDR2 FQNEAQ (reference sequence).

J is TRBJ1-2 and V is TRBV27, with 10 nucleotides matching TRBD1. Germline CDR1 reads MNHEY; CDR2 reads SMNVEV (reference sequence). This CDR3 contains 15 residues. V was pared by 5 bases and J by 5 bases, with 8 bases of the junction left unmatched. CDR3 residues: CASSPGTGDYYGYTF. The CDR3 DNA follows: TGTGCCAGCAGTCCCGGGACAGGGGATTATTATGGCTACACCTTC.

The J gene is TRBJ2-1, the V gene TRBV7-8, with 8 nucleotides matching TRBD2. Trimming removed 0 bases from V and 3 bases from J; junction bases left unmatched: 7. CDR1 and CDR2 (germline): SGHVS, FQNEAQ. The length of the CDR3 is 17 residues. The CDR3 sequence is CASSLAGVAGYYNEQFF. Here the CDR3 DNA reads TGTGCCAGCAGCTTAGCGGGGGTAGCGGGATACTACAATGAGCAGTTCTTC.

The rearrangement links TRBV7-6 to TRBJ2-5; tentatively, D is TRBD2 (6 bases). V was pared by 10 bases and J by 0 bases, with 12 bases between. This CDR3 has 13 residues. Germline CDR1 SGHVS, CDR2 FNYEAQ. The CDR3 DNA is TGTGCCACCTTTAGCGGCTACCAAGAGACCCAGTACTTC. Its protein product is CATFSGYQETQYF.

V usage is TRBV6-6 and J usage is TRBJ1-2; unclear D gene. The length of the CDR3 is 15 residues. V dropped 4 bases and J dropped 1 base, with 13 bases sitting between them. From germline, CDR1 is MNHNY and CDR2 SVGAGI (reference sequence). The CDR3 loop is CASSSSGWGNYGYTF. The CDR3 coding sequence is TGTGCCAGCAGTTCGAGCGGTTGGGGTAACTATGGCTACACCTTC.

This chain joins TRBV28 and TRBJ2-1, with D maybe TRBD1 (5 bases). The CDR3 is 14 residues long. Germline CDR1 and CDR2: MDHEN and SYDVKM. Trimming cost V 3 bases and J 2 bases, with 8 bases left between them. The CDR3 sequence is CASSLGRPYNEQFF. Here the CDR3 DNA reads TGTGCCAGCAGTTTGGGGCGGCCCTACAATGAGCAGTTCTTC.

The V and J genes are TRBV30 and TRBJ2-1; 13 bases are a match to TRBD2. This CDR3 contains 15 residues. J was trimmed by 5 bases and V by 4 bases; bases with no gene match: 5. Germline lookup yields CDR1 GTSNPN and CDR2 SVGIG (reference sequence). In DNA form, the CDR3 reads TGTGCCTGGACAATCGGGACTAGCGGGGACAATGAGCAGTTCTTC. Amino acid sequence: CAWTIGTSGDNEQFF.

The chain recombines TRBV7-9 with TRBJ2-3; D is uncertain. The CDR3 loop spans 12 amino acids. The V end lost 4 bases, the J end lost 6 bases, and 8 bases lay between the germline ends. The germline CDR1 and CDR2 sequences are SEHNR and FQNEAQ (reference sequence). CDR3 nucleotide sequence: TGTGCCAGCAGCTACCCCCAGGATACGCAGTATTTT. Amino acid sequence: CASSYPQDTQYF.

V is TRBV28 and J is TRBJ1-1; 9 nucleotides agree with TRBD1. V shed 5 bases, J shed 5 bases, and the junction held 6 bases outside the gene matches. Germline V CDR1 and CDR2: MDHEN, SYDVKM. This CDR3 is 14 amino acids long. The CDR3 reads CASSLPGTGTEAFF. CDR3 nucleotides: TGTGCCAGCAGTCTCCCCGGGACAGGGACTGAAGCTTTCTTT.

Written as DNA, the CDR3 is TGTGCCAGCAGTTTACTGCTGACAGGGGGTAACACCGGGGAGCTGTTTTTT. It translates to CASSLLLTGGNTGELFF. V and J are TRBV27 and TRBJ2-2; 9 bases are shared with TRBD1. CDR3 size: 17 residues. CDR1 MNHEY and CDR2 SMNVEV come from the germline V gene (reference sequence). The junction had 6 bases not matched to a gene; V was cut back by 2 bases and J by 2 bases.

The chain links TRBV13 to TRBJ2-1; 11 positions match TRBD2. CDR1 and CDR2 (germline): PRHDT, FYEKMQ (reference sequence). There are 16 residues in the CDR3. The V gene end was trimmed by 3 bases and the J gene end by 4 bases; junction bases not matched to a gene: 5. This CDR3 reads CASSFEGLADYNEQFF. The CDR3, as DNA: TGTGCCAGCAGCTTCGAGGGACTAGCGGATTACAATGAGCAGTTCTTC.

The chain combines TRBV5-1 with TRBJ2-7; TRBD1 aligns across 9 bases. CDR1 SGHRS and CDR2 YFSETQ come from the germline V gene. The J segment lost 5 bases and the V segment lost 0 bases, leaving 3 bases of the junction unmatched. This CDR3 contains 14 residues. CDR3 bases: TGCGCCAGCAGCTTGGCCGGGACAGGGAACGAGCAGTACTTC. This translates into CASSLAGTGNEQYF.

This clone was found once. The V and J genes are TRBV5-6 and TRBJ2-2, with 8 bases matching TRBD1. In germline, CDR1 is SGHDT, CDR2 YYEEEE. With V trimmed by 2 bases and J by 3 bases, 6 bases remained unmatched. CDR3 size: 16 residues. This chain's CDR3 is CASSFMLQGDTGELFF. The CDR3 region has the DNA TGTGCCAGCAGCTTTATGTTACAGGGGGACACCGGGGAGCTGTTTTTT.

V is TRBV28 and J is TRBJ2-7, with TRBD1 matching over 9 bases. CDR3 length equals 17 residues. Germline CDR1 MDHEN, CDR2 SYDVKM. The J segment lost 3 bases and the V segment lost 2 bases, leaving 11 bases of the junction unmatched. The CDR3 region has the DNA TGTGCCAGCAGTTTAACTCCGGGACAGGGAGCCCTCTACGAGCAGTACTTC. Residues: CASSLTPGQGALYEQYF.

The genes are TRBV7-9 and TRBJ1-2; 7 positions match TRBD1. Germline V gene lookup returns CDR1 SEHNR and CDR2 FQNEAQ (reference sequence). CDR3 length equals 14 residues. Losses at the gene ends were 6 bases for V and 4 bases for J; bases not matched to a gene: 8. The CDR3 DNA reads TGTGCCAGCAGAGAACAGGGGACGAGCTATGGCTACACCTTC. The encoded protein is CASREQGTSYGYTF.

The CDR3 sequence is CASSWTRGATTGELFF. CDR3 in DNA: TGTGCCAGCAGCTGGACAAGGGGGGCTACCACCGGGGAGCTGTTTTTT. This rearrangement joins TRBV2 to TRBJ2-2; D may be TRBD1 or TRBD2 (6 bases each). The V gene lost 6 bases and the J gene lost 4 bases, with 18 bases spanning the gap. Germline V gene sequence: CDR1 SNHLY, CDR2 FYNNEI. The CDR3 runs to 16 residues.

A word on this clone: Other nucleotide sequences from this sample produce the same CDR3. The V and J genes are TRBV28 and TRBJ1-1; a weak D match, TRBD1 (6 bases). The CDR3 runs to 14 residues. Trimming pared 1 base from V and 1 base from J, leaving 7 bases between. Germline assignment: CDR1 MDHEN and CDR2 SYDVKM. In nucleotides, the CDR3 is TGTGCCAGCAGTTTATTAGGGGGGAACACTGAAGCTTTCTTT. Translating it yields CASSLLGGNTEAFF.